A selection of T cell receptor beta chains follows, all from one sample in a study of neurological immune-mediated disorders. TCRdb independently ran MiXCR on the 5' RACE reads; one entry per CDR3 protein. The data hold under 75,000 distinct CDR3 sequences, with about 5.2% observed a single time. The source material was PBMCs. Receptors originate from a human donor with multiple sclerosis. The donor label of this sample is uncertain. Both conserved end residues are part of each CDR3. A D gene is named only where the DNA matches it firmly. Rows may omit the clone size; those that give it use once, few, many or a size class.

CDR3nt,CDR3aa,j_gene,abundance,v_gene,d_gene
TGTGCCACCTCGCAGGGGCGACCTCTGAATTCACCCCTCCACTTT,CATSQGRPLNSPLHF,TRBJ1-6,many,TRBV15,.
TGTGCCAGCAGCCGAACTAGCTACGAGCAGTACTTC,CASSRTSYEQYF,TRBJ2-7,many,TRBV7-2,.
TGCAGTGCTAGAGAGCCCAGGGACAATGAGCAGTTCTTC,CSAREPRDNEQFF,TRBJ2-1,many,TRBV20-1,.
TGCGCCAGCAGCCCGGTGGACGGCCTGAGTACCAGCAATCAGCCCCAGCATTTT,CASSPVDGLSTSNQPQHF,TRBJ1-5,few,TRBV4-1,.
TGTGCCAGCAGGGCCGACGGGGCATACGGCTATGGCTACACCTTC,CASRADGAYGYGYTF,TRBJ1-2,few,TRBV2,.
TGTGCCAGTAGCATTCGAGCAGGGTACGGGTCCAACGAGCAGTACTTC,CASSIRAGYGSNEQYF,TRBJ2-7,.,TRBV19,.
TGCAGTGCTAGATCCCTTGCCACAGATACGCAGTATTTT,CSARSLATDTQYF,TRBJ2-3,many,TRBV20-1,.
TGTGCCATCAGTGAGTCTGTGGGCTTCACAGGGAGGAACACTGAAGCTTTCTTT,CAISESVGFTGRNTEAFF,TRBJ1-1,many,TRBV10-3,.
TGTGCCAGCAGCTACGACAGGGGAACCTACAATGAGCAGTTCTTC,CASSYDRGTYNEQFF,TRBJ2-1,.,TRBV3-1,TRBD1
TGCGCCAGCAGCCCCGGTCCGGGGGGGAACAATGAGCAGTTCTTC,CASSPGPGGNNEQFF,TRBJ2-1,many,TRBV5-1,TRBD2
TGTGCCAGCACCGACAGGGGTTATAATTCACCCCTCCACTTT,CASTDRGYNSPLHF,TRBJ1-6,many,TRBV6-2/TRBV6-3,TRBD1
TGTGCCAGCAGTTACTGGGCAGGGAGTGAAGCTTTCTTT,CASSYWAGSEAFF,TRBJ1-1,many,TRBV6-5,.
TGTGCCATCAGTTGGGACAGGGAGGACACCATATATTTT,CAISWDREDTIYF,TRBJ1-3,many,TRBV10-3,TRBD1
TGCGCCAGCAGCTTGGAGGGGCGGGGAGATACGCAGTATTTT,CASSLEGRGDTQYF,TRBJ2-3,many,TRBV5-1,.
TGCGCCAGCAGCCCGGGACAGGGCTCCTACGAGCAGTACTTC,CASSPGQGSYEQYF,TRBJ2-7,many,TRBV10-2,TRBD1
TGTGCCATCAGTGAGTCGGGGGGACTAGCGAGTAACACCGGGGAGCTGTTTTTT,CAISESGGLASNTGELFF,TRBJ2-2,many,TRBV10-3,TRBD2
TGTGCCAGCAGCGATTCAGCGGGGGAGAACACTGAAGCTTTCTTT,CASSDSAGENTEAFF,TRBJ1-1,many,TRBV3-1,.
TGCAGCGTTAATGTTAATGGGTCCTACAATGAGCAGTTCTTC,CSVNVNGSYNEQFF,TRBJ2-1,many,TRBV29-1,.
TGTGCCACCAGTGATTTTGGTAGAGGCTCCTACAATGAGCAGTTCTTC,CATSDFGRGSYNEQFF,TRBJ2-1,many,TRBV24-1,.
TGCGCCAGCAGCTTGGACCGGGGGGTATACAATGAGCAGTTCTTC,CASSLDRGVYNEQFF,TRBJ2-1,many,TRBV5-1,TRBD2
TGCGCCAGCAGCCCTCCGGACGGGGAAAAACTGTTTTTT,CASSPPDGEKLFF,TRBJ1-4,many,TRBV5-1,.
TGCAGTGCTAGTCCCGGAAACTATGGCTACACCTTC,CSASPGNYGYTF,TRBJ1-2,many,TRBV20-1,.
TGCAGTGCTAGAGGGGCTAGGGGCTTAGATGGCTACACCTTC,CSARGARGLDGYTF,TRBJ1-2,many,TRBV20-1,.
TGTGCCAGCAGCTCTCGACTTGCAGATACGCAGTATTTT,CASSSRLADTQYF,TRBJ2-3,many,TRBV7-2,.
TGCAGCGTTGTGGGGGAAGGGGCAGGTTCCTACAATGAGCAGTTCTTC,CSVVGEGAGSYNEQFF,TRBJ2-1,few,TRBV29-1,.
TGTGCCAGCAGCTCATTAGAGGATTGGAGCACAGATACGCAGTATTTT,CASSSLEDWSTDTQYF,TRBJ2-3,many,TRBV7-9,.
TGCAGCGTTGAAGATCTTATGAACACTGAAGCTTTCTTT,CSVEDLMNTEAFF,TRBJ1-1,many,TRBV29-1,.
TGCGCCGTCCCCAGGGGGACAGGGTTTGCGCCCCAGCATTTT,CAVPRGTGFAPQHF,TRBJ1-5,many,TRBV5-1,TRBD1
TGTGCCACCAGCAGAGATTGGGCTAGCGGGGTTTACGAGCAGTACTTC,CATSRDWASGVYEQYF,TRBJ2-7,few,TRBV15,TRBD2
TGTGCCAGCAGCCACTCCCTCCGACAGGGGCTTACCTACGAGCAGTACTTC,CASSHSLRQGLTYEQYF,TRBJ2-7,many,TRBV7-9,TRBD1
TGTGCCAGCAGCTCCCCATCGACGAACACAGATACGCAGTATTTT,CASSSPSTNTDTQYF,TRBJ2-3,.,TRBV5-4,.
TGCGCCAGCAGCCTAAGCGGGGTATATACTGAAGCTTTCTTT,CASSLSGVYTEAFF,TRBJ1-1,once,TRBV4-3,.
TGCGCCAGCAGCTTGAGGGAGTTCGGAAACACCATATATTTT,CASSLREFGNTIYF,TRBJ1-3,many,TRBV5-1,.
TGTGCCAGCAGCTTGTTTGGGTCGGGGGTGAGCACAGATACGCAGTATTTT,CASSLFGSGVSTDTQYF,TRBJ2-3,many,TRBV5-6,.